This T cell receptor beta chain was captured by sequencing in a study of blood T cell repertoires in COVID-19. Study background: PBMCs, B-cell-depleted T cells, or T cells provided the cDNA or gDNA that made up the material.

Participants' own reports of clinical history determined their cohort assignment. Authors' methods: Reference gene primer amplification in the assay estimated nucleated cell counts. Clones were sequenced by immunoSEQ multiplex PCR, and TCRdb holds only the in-frame ones, with some missing. Clonal size and the V and J genes are those of that table, whereas D and trimming came from the DNA. The sample has just over 250,000 clones, roughly four fifths seen once. The CDR3 has 15 residues. Trimming pared 5 bases from V and 1 base from J, leaving 14 bases between. The V gene's germline CDR1 is SGDLS and CDR2 YYNGEE.

Sequencing was performed on PBMCs or T cells enriched from blood (not recorded which). The clonotype originates from a man under 40 with acute COVID-19. This chain connects TRBV9 to TRBJ2-3; D perhaps matches TRBD2 (7 bases). CDR3 sequence: CASRRGLAGTDTQYF. CDR3 nucleotides: TGTGCCAGCAGGCGGGGGCTAGCGGGCACAGATACGCAGTATTTT.